The next 27 T cell receptor beta chains were all read from a single sample in a study of T cells in Graves' hyperthyroidism and ophthalmopathy. From RNA transcripts, TCR beta CDR3 regions were amplified. Initially, a first-round RT-PCR of the TCR CDR3 employed the HTBI primer set. From the multiplex PCR reads, TCRdb called clonotypes with MiXCR, one entry per CDR3 protein. The sample shows 550,000 to 700,000 distinct CDR3 sequences, 46% of them seen only once. The specimen sequenced was peripheral blood or thyroid tissue (not recorded which). These TCRs come from an adult woman with Graves' disease, either hyperthyroidism or ophthalmopathy (not recorded which).

This clonotype showed up just once. The chain joins TRBV19 to TRBJ2-7, with D perhaps given as TRBD1 or TRBD2 (5 bases each). The CDR3 totals 14 residues. The germline V gene encodes CDR1 LNHDA and CDR2 SQIVND (reference sequence). V was cut by 6 bases and J by 5 bases, with 17 bases left in between. The CDR3 loop is CASSNGGAVDEQYF. The CDR3 bases are TGTGCCAGTAGCAATGGGGGAGCGGTAGACGAGCAGTACTTC. The full variable domain, completed using reference TRBV19 and TRBJ2-7, is DGGITQSPKYLFRKEGQNVTLSCEQNLNHDAMYWYRQDPGQGLRLIYYSQIVNDFQKGDIAEGYSVSREKKESFPLTVTSAQKNPTAFYLCASSNGGAVDEQYFGPGTRLTVT.

The gene calls are TRBV29-1 and TRBJ2-5; 12 bases are a match to TRBD1. This CDR3 spans 14 amino acids. Germline CDR1 reads SQVTM; CDR2 reads ANQGSEA. V dropped 5 bases and J dropped 6; count of bases not matched to a gene: 7. The CDR3 DNA reads TGCAGCGTTACCGAGGGACAGGGGGCCAAGACCCAGTACTTC. This encodes CSVTEGQGAKTQYF.

This clonotype was counted only a few times. The chain links TRBV6-4 to TRBJ1-6; a weak D match, TRBD1 (6 bases). This CDR3 is 14 amino acids long. Germline lookup yields CDR1 MRHNA and CDR2 SNTAGT. The V end was cut by 0 bases, the J end by 6 bases, with 6 bases between. CDR3 DNA sequence: TGTGCCAGCAGTGACTCACAGGGTAATTCACCCCTCCACTTT. Translation: CASSDSQGNSPLHF.

The chain joins TRBV29-1 to TRBJ2-6; D not certain. CDR1 and CDR2 from the germline V gene are SQVTM and ANQGSEA. Trimming took 7 bases from V and 0 from J, leaving 10 bases between them. The CDR3 loop spans 14 amino acids. As DNA, the CDR3 is TGCAGCGCTTCTCAGTACTCTGGGGCCAACGTCCTGACTTTC. Its protein is CSASQYSGANVLTF.

Concerning this clonotype itself: A junction boundary mismatches the germline segment, possibly from a read error. V and J are TRBV7-9 and TRBJ2-7; D is possibly TRBD2 (5 bases). The CDR3 sequence is 15 residues long. The germline CDR1 and CDR2 sequences are SEHNR and FQNEAQ (reference sequence). The CDR3 spells CASTLMAGELCEQYF. Here the CDR3 DNA reads TGTGCCAGCACCTTAATGGCCGGGGAGCTGTGCGAGCAGTACTTC.

Points on this clonotype: At one end, the junction sequence differs from germline, possibly due to a read error. The V call is TRBV4-1, the J call TRBJ1-2; weak D call: TRBD1 (5 bases). The CDR3 covers 14 residues. Germline-derived CDR1 and CDR2 are MGHRA and YSYEKL. The CDR3 DNA is TGTGCCAGCAGCCCCGCGGGGCAGAACTATGGCTACACCTTC. Translation: CASSPAGQNYGYTF.

This clonotype was seen only a few times. V gene TRBV9 combines with J gene TRBJ1-1; 8 bases fit TRBD1. CDR3 length: 17 amino acids. CDR1 SGDLS and CDR2 YYNGEE come from the germline V gene. V lost 0 bases, J lost 3 bases, and 10 bases stayed unmatched. The CDR3 nucleotides are TGTGCCAGCAGCGTAGGGCAGGGGGCGGTTGAGCACACTGAAGCTTTCTTT. It encodes CASSVGQGAVEHTEAFF.

The V gene is TRBV20-1, the J gene TRBJ1-1; 8 bases line up with TRBD1. The CDR3 runs to 14 residues. CDR1 is DFQATT and CDR2 is SNEGSKA in the germline V gene (reference sequence). Trimming took 7 bases from V and 0 from J; bases not matched to a gene: 7. The CDR3 loop reads CSVAQGAVNTEAFF. The CDR3 DNA is TGCAGTGTTGCGCAGGGGGCCGTGAACACTGAAGCTTTCTTT.

This clonotype appeared once. The V and J genes are TRBV6-9 and TRBJ1-2; 7 bases agree with TRBD1. Trimming took 5 bases from V and 0 from J; bases not matched to a gene: 3. The CDR3 loop spans 14 amino acids. Germline V CDR1 and CDR2: MNHGY, SVAAGI. CDR3 region: CASSIRGTNYGYTF. CDR3 in DNA: TGTGCCAGCAGTATCAGGGGGACTAACTATGGCTACACCTTC.

V is TRBV15 and J is TRBJ2-5; D may be TRBD2 (6 bases). Germline-derived CDR1 and CDR2 are LNHNV and YYDKDF (reference sequence). This CDR3 spans 15 amino acids. V gave up 2 bases and J gave up 5 bases, with 15 bases separating them. The CDR3 sequence: CATSRSTDRGETQYF. CDR3 nucleotides: TGTGCCACCAGCAGATCGACGGATCGGGGGGAGACCCAGTACTTC.

This clonotype was seen repeatedly, ten times or more. The chain joins TRBV4-1 to TRBJ2-2; 10 positions agree with TRBD1. Losses at the gene ends were 3 bases for V and 9 bases for J; bases not matched to a gene: 7. Germline values: CDR1 MGHRA, CDR2 YSYEKL. The CDR3 totals 15 residues. The CDR3 loop reads CASSHPGQGIRELFF. The CDR3, as DNA: TGCGCCAGCAGCCATCCGGGACAGGGGATTCGGGAGCTGTTTTTT.

This chain links TRBV7-2 with TRBJ2-7; D might be TRBD1 (6 bases). Trimming cost V 7 bases and J 3 bases, with 16 bases left between them. CDR3 length equals 14 residues. From germline, CDR1 is SGHTA and CDR2 FQGNSA. Here the CDR3 DNA reads TGTGCCAGCAATAAAGATGGGGGCGGCTACGAGCAGTACTTC. This encodes CASNKDGGGYEQYF.

The J gene is TRBJ2-6, the V gene TRBV6-1; TRBD1 or TRBD2 may be the D gene (7 bases each). The CDR3 consists of 16 residues. Trimming cost V 9 bases and J 7 bases, with 22 bases left between them. The germline V gene has CDR1 MNHNS and CDR2 SASEGT. CDR3 sequence reads: CASRWEGADGANVLTF. CDR3 sequence (DNA): TGTGCCAGTCGCTGGGAGGGGGCCGATGGTGCCAACGTCCTGACTTTC.

The chain employs TRBV7-9 and TRBJ1-4; the D gene is possibly TRBD1 (6 bases). The V end lost 2 bases, the J end lost 6 bases, and 10 bases lay between the germline ends. The CDR3 extends over 14 amino acids. Germline V gene lookup returns CDR1 SEHNR and CDR2 FQNEAQ (reference sequence). In DNA form, the CDR3 reads TGTGCCAGCAGCTTAACGCAGGGGCATGAAAAACTGTTTTTT. The encoded protein is CASSLTQGHEKLFF.

This rearrangement joins TRBV7-9 to TRBJ1-2; D remains unclear. The CDR3 is made up of 18 amino acids. Trimming left V 6 bases short and J 3 bases short, with 26 bases between. The germline CDR1 and CDR2 sequences are SEHNR and FQNEAQ (reference sequence). The chain's CDR3 is CASRRRGAGETQYYGYTF. The CDR3 DNA follows: TGTGCCAGCAGGAGGAGAGGAGCTGGAGAGACCCAGTACTATGGCTACACCTTC. Full variable domain (outside the CDR3, taken from reference TRBV7-9 and TRBJ1-2): DTGVSQNPRHKITKRGQNVTFRCDPISEHNRLYWYRQTLGQGPEFLTYFQNEAQLEKSRLLSDRFSAERPKGSFSTLEIQRTEQGDSAMYLCASRRRGAGETQYYGYTFGSGTRLTVV.

The rearrangement joins TRBV5-1 to TRBJ2-5; D might be TRBD1 (6 bases). The germline V and J ends were trimmed by 5 bases and 5 bases, with 16 bases remaining between them. The CDR3 contains 14 residues. CDR1 and CDR2 (germline): SGHRS, YFSETQ. CDR3 coding DNA: TGCGCCAGCAGACAGGGAGTCGCCGGGGAGACCCAGTACTTC. This gives the protein CASRQGVAGETQYF.

This clonotype turned up a few times. This sequence joins TRBV18 and TRBJ1-2; D ambiguous. The CDR3 is 14 amino acids. Trimming took 3 bases from V and 7 from J, leaving 15 bases between them. Germline V lookup: CDR1 KGHSH, CDR2 LQKENI. CDR3 residues: CASSPDFSAGGYTF. CDR3 nucleotides: TGTGCCAGCTCACCGGATTTCTCAGCAGGTGGCTACACCTTC. Complete variable domain (other parts from reference TRBV18 and TRBJ1-2): NAGVMQNPRHLVRRRGQEARLRCSPMKGHSHVYWYRQLPEEGLKFMVYLQKENIIDESGMPKERFSAEFPKEGPSILRIQQVVRGDSAAYFCASSPDFSAGGYTFGSGTRLTVV.

J is TRBJ1-3 and V is TRBV7-9; D is perhaps TRBD1 (5 bases). The CDR3 covers 16 residues. Trimming left V 7 bases short and J 0 bases short, with 16 bases between. Germline CDR1 and CDR2: SEHNR and FQNEAQ (reference sequence). CDR3 residues: CASIHGGTNSGNTIYF. Here the CDR3 DNA reads TGTGCCAGCATCCACGGGGGAACGAACTCTGGAAACACCATATATTTT.

The V and J genes are TRBV5-1 and TRBJ1-2, with a possible D match to TRBD1 (6 bases). The V end lost 3 bases, the J end lost 1 base, and 7 bases lay between the germline ends. The V gene's germline CDR1 is SGHRS and CDR2 YFSETQ. This CDR3 has 13 residues. The DNA for the CDR3 is TGCGCCAGCAGCTGGGACAATAACTATGGCTACACCTTC. Its translation is CASSWDNNYGYTF.

This clonotype was observed many times. This chain uses TRBV12-3 or TRBV12-4 with TRBJ1-5; a weak D match, TRBD1 (5 bases). This CDR3 contains 14 residues. Trimming took off 7 bases at V and 4 bases at J, with 14 bases between the two ends. This CDR3 is CASKGSGSNQPQHF. In DNA form, the CDR3 reads TGTGCCAGCAAGGGGTCGGGGTCGAATCAGCCCCAGCATTTT.

This clonotype occurred many times. V is TRBV6-5 and J is TRBJ1-5, with D uncertain. Germline-derived CDR1 and CDR2 are MNHEY and SVGAGI. There are 14 residues in the CDR3. Trimming pared 6 bases from V and 5 bases from J, leaving 14 bases between. In DNA form, the CDR3 reads TGTGCCAGCAGGCGATCCGGACCCTATCAGCCCCAGCATTTT. Protein: CASRRSGPYQPQHF.

This clonotype was observed many times. This sequence joins TRBV11-2 and TRBJ2-5; 7 nucleotides agree with TRBD2. V was clipped by 8 bases and J by 2 bases; unmatched bases: 5. The CDR3 extends over 13 amino acids. Per the germline V gene, CDR1 is SGHAT and CDR2 is FQNNGV. This CDR3 reads CASDKGGQETQYF. The CDR3 DNA follows: TGTGCCAGCGACAAGGGAGGGCAAGAGACCCAGTACTTC.

This clonotype came up many times. The genes are TRBV7-9 and TRBJ2-2; D might be TRBD1 (6 bases). Looked up from germline, CDR1 is SEHNR and CDR2 is FQNEAQ (reference sequence). The CDR3 length is 15 residues. Between the trimmed V and J ends, which lost 4 bases and 4 bases, there was a span of 13 bases. The CDR3 DNA reads as TGTGCCAGCAGCTATATCGGACAGTTCACCGGGGAGCTGTTTTTT. It specifies CASSYIGQFTGELFF.

This clonotype was detected only once. The conserved phenylalanine or tryptophan is not found at the CDR3 terminus, so this likely reflects a read error. CDR3 bases: TGTGCCAGCATTCGTGGACACTCGAACACTGGAGCTTTCCTT. Protein sequence: CASIRGHSNTGAFL. The V call is TRBV12-3 or TRBV12-4, the J call TRBJ1-1; maybe TRBD1 (5 bases). The CDR3 loop spans 14 amino acids.

This clonotype was detected many times. The chain recombines TRBV3-1 with TRBJ2-7; TRBD1 agrees at 8 bases. CDR3 length: 14 residues. Trimming cost V 4 bases and J 5 bases; bases outside gene matches: 7. CDR1 LGHDT and CDR2 YNNKEL come from the germline V gene (reference sequence). Here the CDR3 DNA reads TGTGCCAGCAGCCTATCCGACAGGGGCCACGAGCAGTACTTC. Encoded protein: CASSLSDRGHEQYF.

This clonotype was counted many times. The chain employs TRBV11-1 and TRBJ2-2; D uncertain. Looked up from germline, CDR1 is SGHAT and CDR2 is FQDESV (reference sequence). V was pared by 3 bases and J by 6 bases, with 11 bases between. The CDR3 runs to 14 residues. DNA of the CDR3: TGTGCCAGCAGCTTTAAACAGAGGTCCGGGGAGCTGTTTTTT. Translated: CASSFKQRSGELFF.

This chain joins TRBV2 and TRBJ1-4, with D perhaps matching TRBD1 (6 bases). Germline V gene sequence: CDR1 SNHLY, CDR2 FYNNEI. V lost 2 bases to trimming and J lost 7 bases, with 11 bases between them. The CDR3 loop spans 14 amino acids. The CDR3 DNA reads as TGTGCCAGCAGTGAACTCGGACAGCCTGAAAAACTGTTTTTT. It encodes CASSELGQPEKLFF.